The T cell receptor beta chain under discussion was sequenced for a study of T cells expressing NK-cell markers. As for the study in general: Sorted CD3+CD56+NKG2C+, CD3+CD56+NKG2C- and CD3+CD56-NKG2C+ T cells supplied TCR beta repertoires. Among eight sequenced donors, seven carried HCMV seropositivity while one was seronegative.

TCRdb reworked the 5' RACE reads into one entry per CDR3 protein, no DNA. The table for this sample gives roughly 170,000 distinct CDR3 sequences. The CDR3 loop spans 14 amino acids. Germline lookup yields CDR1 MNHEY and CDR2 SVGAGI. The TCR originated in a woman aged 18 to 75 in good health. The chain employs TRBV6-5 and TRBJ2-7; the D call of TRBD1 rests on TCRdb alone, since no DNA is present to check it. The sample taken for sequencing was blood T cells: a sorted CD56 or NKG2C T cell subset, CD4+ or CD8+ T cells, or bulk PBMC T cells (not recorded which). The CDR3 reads CASSYSRTTYEQYF.